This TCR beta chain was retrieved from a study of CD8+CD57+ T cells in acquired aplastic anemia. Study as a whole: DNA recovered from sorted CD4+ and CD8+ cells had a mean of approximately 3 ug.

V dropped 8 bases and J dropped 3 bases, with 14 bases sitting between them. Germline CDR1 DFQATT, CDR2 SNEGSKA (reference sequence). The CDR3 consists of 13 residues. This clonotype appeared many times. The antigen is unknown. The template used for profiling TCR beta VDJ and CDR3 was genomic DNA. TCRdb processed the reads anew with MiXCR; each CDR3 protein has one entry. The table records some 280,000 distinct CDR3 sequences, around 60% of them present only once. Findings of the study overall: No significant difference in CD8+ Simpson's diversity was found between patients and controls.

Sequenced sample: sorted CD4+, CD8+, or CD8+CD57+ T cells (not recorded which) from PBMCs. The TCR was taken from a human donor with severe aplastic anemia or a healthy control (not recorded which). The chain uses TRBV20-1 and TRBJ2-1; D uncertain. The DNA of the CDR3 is TGCAGTACTGATAGAGGCGTCTACAATGAGCAGTTCTTC. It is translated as CSTDRGVYNEQFF.